Each of the 20 T cell receptor beta chains below was sequenced from the same sample in a study of molecular identifiers for immune sequencing clone quantification. MiXCR was run by TCRdb on the PCR reads, yielding one entry per CDR3 protein. The profile shows about 640,000 distinct CDR3 sequences, just under 20% of them singletons. The sequenced sample consisted of naive CD8+ T cells from blood, with Jurkat cell RNA spiked in. Subset denoted: FACS-sorted CD8+CD4-CCR7+CD45RA+ naive T cells. These receptors originate from a human donor in good health. Some libraries in this study had Jurkat cell RNA spiked in.

This clonotype showed up many times. The chain recombines TRBV6-2 or TRBV6-3 with TRBJ2-7, with unresolved D. Trimming took off 8 bases at V and 5 bases at J, with 10 bases between the two ends. The CDR3 is made up of 11 amino acids. Germline CDR1 MNHEY, CDR2 SVGEGT. The CDR3 protein is CASQEYHEQYF. For the CDR3, the DNA is TGTGCCAGCCAGGAGTACCACGAGCAGTACTTC.

This clonotype has more than one count but fewer than ten. The chain recombines TRBV9 with TRBJ2-7, with 15 bases identical to TRBD2. CDR1 and CDR2 (germline): SGDLS, YYNGEE. After removal of 4 bases from V and 5 bases from J, the junction contained 7 bases not matched to a gene. The CDR3 totals 16 residues. As DNA, the CDR3 is TGTGCCAGCAGCCCGAGAGGGACTAGCGGGAGGAACGAGCAGTACTTC. This gives the protein CASSPRGTSGRNEQYF.

This clonotype has ten or more counts. The chain links TRBV28 to TRBJ2-3; 7 nucleotides match TRBD2. V dropped 6 bases and J dropped 1; count of bases not matched to a gene: 19. CDR1 is MDHEN and CDR2 is SYDVKM in the germline V gene. The CDR3 has 19 amino acids. The CDR3 here is CASSNLAVAGVLRTDTQYF. CDR3 in DNA: TGTGCCAGCAGCAATCTAGCTGTGGCGGGAGTACTTCGCACAGATACGCAGTATTTT.

This clonotype was seen ten or more times. This chain links TRBV4-3 with TRBJ2-7; 9 bases are shared with TRBD1. This CDR3 contains 17 residues. Losses at the gene ends were 2 bases for V and 3 bases for J; bases not matched to a gene: 11. Germline V gene data show CDR1 as LGHNA and CDR2 as YSLEER. The CDR3 nucleotides are TGCGCCAGCAGCCAAAGCTATACCGGGACAGGGTTCTACGAGCAGTACTTC. Protein: CASSQSYTGTGFYEQYF.

V and J are TRBV19 and TRBJ2-2; TRBD1 might be the D (6 bases). The germline gives CDR1 LNHDA, CDR2 SQIVND (reference sequence). This CDR3 has 12 amino acids. The V end lost 9 bases, the J end lost 3 bases, and 8 bases lay between the germline ends. CDR3 bases: TGTGCCAGCCAGGGGTACACCGGGGAGCTGTTTTTT. Encoded protein: CASQGYTGELFF.

In regard to this clonotype: Being one base from a much bigger clone, this may be a read error. V gene TRBV30 combines with J gene TRBJ2-3; TRBD1 agrees at 11 bases. Germline V lookup: CDR1 GTSNPN, CDR2 SVGIG (reference sequence). The length of the CDR3 is 14 residues. The CDR3 DNA reads as TGTACCTGGAGCCCGGGACAGGGGGCAGATACGCAGTATTTT. Encoded protein: CTWSPGQGADTQYF.

This clonotype was found many times. The gene calls are TRBV20-1 and TRBJ1-2, with D unresolved. The germline V and J ends were trimmed by 0 bases and 2 bases, with 10 bases remaining between them. The germline V gene has CDR1 DFQATT and CDR2 SNEGSKA (reference sequence). This CDR3 has 14 amino acids. CDR3 nucleotide sequence: TGCAGTGCTAGAGATGCCCTACGGAACTATGGCTACACCTTC. Translated, it gives CSARDALRNYGYTF.

This clonotype was seen ten or more times. The chain combines TRBV3-1 with TRBJ2-5; unclear D gene. Germline CDR1 LGHDT, CDR2 YNNKEL (reference sequence). With 0 bases removed from V and 7 bases from J, the gap between germline ends came to 6 bases. This CDR3 spans 12 amino acids. The CDR3, as DNA: TGTGCCAGCAGCCAAGACAGCGTGACCCAGTACTTC. The encoded protein is CASSQDSVTQYF.

This clonotype came up many times. The gene calls are TRBV29-1 and TRBJ2-2; TRBD2 matches at 8 bases. V dropped 1 base and J dropped 5; count of bases not matched to a gene: 9. CDR3 length equals 16 residues. The germline V gene encodes CDR1 SQVTM and CDR2 ANQGSEA. CDR3 residues: CSVEGTSLRGTGELFF. The CDR3 DNA is TGCAGCGTTGAAGGGACTAGCTTAAGAGGGACCGGGGAGCTGTTTTTT.

A remark on this clonotype: It may be a read error: a sequence one base away is much more abundant. The V call is TRBV21-1, the J call TRBJ1-2; the table's D gene call, TRBD1, was not cross checked with the DNA. TRBV21-1 is described as a pseudogene. The CDR3 loop spans 12 amino acids. The CDR3 loop is CASSRDRCSYTF. CDR3 bases: TGTGCCAGCAGCAGGGACAGGTGTAGCTACACCTTC.

This clonotype was found many times. This chain links TRBV30 with TRBJ2-5; D might be TRBD1 or TRBD2, each matching 5 bases. Trimming shortened V by 4 bases and J by 4 bases, and 16 bases separated the two germline ends. In germline, CDR1 is GTSNPN, CDR2 SVGIG (reference sequence). The CDR3 contains 14 residues. For the CDR3, the DNA is TGTGCCTGGAAGTTTTCCGGGACCATAGAGACCCAGTACTTC. Translation: CAWKFSGTIETQYF.

This clonotype has a count of ten or more. The rearrangement links TRBV7-8 to TRBJ1-1; perhaps TRBD1 as D (6 bases). CDR3 length: 15 residues. Looked up from germline, CDR1 is SGHVS and CDR2 is FQNEAQ. V was pared by 5 bases and J by 4 bases, with 17 bases between. This chain's CDR3 is CASSPQTGMGTEAFF. Written as DNA, the CDR3 is TGTGCCAGCAGCCCGCAAACAGGGATGGGCACTGAAGCTTTCTTT.

With respect to this clonotype: A much bigger clone sits one base away, suggesting this may be a read error. CDR3 residues: CASSQAPGLADGELVF. CDR3 coding DNA: TGCGCCAGCAGCCAAGCGCCGGGACTAGCTGACGGGGAGCTGGTTTTT. The gene calls are TRBV4-1 and TRBJ2-2; 9 positions match TRBD2. Germline assignment: CDR1 MGHRA and CDR2 YSYEKL. The CDR3 totals 16 residues.

This clonotype was seen at least ten times. This chain joins TRBV5-6 and TRBJ1-6; no clear D. Germline V gene sequence: CDR1 SGHDT, CDR2 YYEEEE. The ends were cut back, 6 bases at V and 10 bases at J, with 11 bases in the middle. The CDR3 totals 12 residues. CDR3 loop: CASTAPGSPLHF. The CDR3 DNA follows: TGTGCCAGCACCGCGCCGGGGTCACCCCTCCACTTT.

A single count supports this clonotype. Since a far larger clone is one base different, this is likely a read error. This rearrangement joins TRBV7-2 to TRBJ2-1, with D possibly matching TRBD2 (7 bases). Germline loops: CDR1 SGHTA, CDR2 FQGNSA. This CDR3 comprises 14 residues. In DNA form, the CDR3 reads TGTGCCAGCAGTCCGGGGGGCTCCTACAATGGGCAGTTCTTC. Residues: CASSPGGSYNGQFF.

This clonotype was picked up many times. V is TRBV20-1 and J is TRBJ1-5; TRBD1 matches 8 bases. The CDR3 length is 14 residues. Trimming at V came to 6 bases and at J to 4 bases, leaving 8 bases not matched to a gene. Germline assignment: CDR1 DFQATT and CDR2 SNEGSKA (reference sequence). The CDR3 region is CSAPIQGGNQPQHF. CDR3 DNA: TGCAGTGCACCCATACAGGGGGGAAATCAGCCCCAGCATTTT.

This clonotype was counted many times. The V and J genes are TRBV12-3 or TRBV12-4 and TRBJ2-3; the D is unclear. V gave up 2 bases and J gave up 6 bases, with 18 bases separating them. The CDR3 length is 16 residues. CDR3 loop: CASSLPIGSFWDTQYF. CDR3 DNA: TGTGCCAGCAGTTTACCGATCGGCTCGTTCTGGGATACGCAGTATTTT.

The chain links TRBV7-3 to TRBJ2-3, with D possibly being TRBD1 (6 bases). The CDR3 spans 14 residues. Trimming pared 4 bases from V and 4 bases from J, leaving 12 bases between. Per the germline V gene, CDR1 is SGHTA and CDR2 is FQGTGA. This CDR3 reads CASSSTTGPDTQYF. For the CDR3, the DNA is TGTGCCAGCAGCTCCACTACAGGGCCAGATACGCAGTATTTT.

This clonotype has at least ten counts. The CDR3 region is CASSLPSWGSEGLYF. The CDR3 region has the DNA TGTGCCAGCAGTCTACCCTCCTGGGGGTCGGAGGGTCTGTACTTC. V usage is TRBV28 and J usage is TRBJ2-7, with TRBD2 as a possible D gene (6 bases). The CDR3 is 15 residues long. The germline V gene has CDR1 MDHEN and CDR2 SYDVKM. The V end was cut by 5 bases, the J end by 12 bases, with 26 bases between.

On this clonotype itself: A clone one base away is much larger, so this may be a read error. V usage is TRBV10-3 and J usage is TRBJ1-1; no reliable D call. Germline assignment: CDR1 ENHRY and CDR2 SYGVKD. CDR3 length: 13 amino acids. As DNA, the CDR3 is TGTGCCACCAGTGGCCCTACTGACCCCTCAGCTTTCTTT. The encoded protein is CATSGPTDPSAFF.